The clone carrying this T cell receptor beta chain has ten or more counts. From the RT-PCR reads, TCRdb called clonotypes with MiXCR, one entry per CDR3 protein. Of 650,000 to 800,000 distinct CDR3 sequences in the sample, 13% to 15% were seen once. Per the germline V gene, CDR1 is SGHTA and CDR2 is FQGNSA. The CDR3 extends over 13 amino acids. J lost 3 bases, V lost 11 bases, and 9 bases had no gene match. The TCR originated in a female donor in good health, serving as a healthy control. Sequencing input: memory CD4+ T cells from blood. The chain carries TRBV7-2 and TRBJ1-2, with 7 bases aligning to TRBD1. CDR3 sequence (DNA): TGTGCCTACAGGGCAGGGGGAGACTATGGCTACACCTTC. Translated: CAYRAGGDYGYTF.